Following are 15 T cell receptor beta chains from one sample sequenced in a study of blood T cells in healthy people across ages. A second roughly 7 to 11 cycle PCR used barcoded and J-beta primers. TCRdb used MiXCR to reprocess the 5' RACE reads, holding one entry per CDR3 protein. The sample lists around 520,000 distinct CDR3 sequences; around 27% were seen once. This sample also belongs to another study, concerning T cells of mothers and their children.

The sequenced sample consisted of blood. The receptors come from a boy aged 2 to 10 in good health.

This sequence joins TRBV7-3 and TRBJ1-6; 10 positions match TRBD1. CDR3 length: 15 residues. Germline trimming cut 1 base from V and 9 bases from J; bases unmatched to any gene: 3. Germline V gene lookup returns CDR1 SGHTA and CDR2 FQGTGA. CDR3 bases: TGTGCCAGCAGCTTAAGTGGACAGGGGGGTTCACCCCTCCACTTT. This codes for CASSLSGQGGSPLHF. The whole variable domain, remainder taken from reference TRBV7-3 and TRBJ1-6, is GAGVSQTPSNKVTEKGKYVELRCDPISGHTALYWYRQSLGQGPEFLIYFQGTGAADDSGLPNDRFFAVRPEGSVSTLKIQRTERGDSAVYLCASSLSGQGGSPLHFGNGTRLTVT.

This clonotype showed up just a few times. The chain has TRBV5-1 and TRBJ2-3; TRBD2 agrees at 14 bases. V was clipped by 0 bases and J by 5 bases; unmatched bases: 8. The CDR3 length is 18 residues. Germline CDR1 SGHRS, CDR2 YFSETQ. Here the CDR3 reads CASSLEAGLAGAIDTQYF. CDR3 coding DNA: TGCGCCAGCAGCTTGGAAGCGGGACTAGCGGGAGCTATAGATACGCAGTATTTT.

This clonotype appeared many times. The V gene is TRBV10-3, the J gene TRBJ2-7; D perhaps matches TRBD2 (6 bases). CDR1 is ENHRY and CDR2 is SYGVKD in the germline V gene. Trimming pared 5 bases from V and 3 bases from J, leaving 8 bases between. The CDR3 sequence is 12 residues long. CDR3 sequence: CAISRDFYEQYF. In DNA, the CDR3 is TGTGCCATCAGTAGGGACTTCTACGAGCAGTACTTC.

This clonotype was observed a few times. The genes are TRBV7-9 and TRBJ2-5, with 8 bases matching TRBD2. The end of the DNA is better explained by TRBJ2-1, so the J call may be wrong. Looked up from germline, CDR1 is SEHNR and CDR2 is FQNEAQ (reference sequence). The length of the CDR3 is 14 residues. The DNA of the CDR3 is TGTGCCAGCAGCTTACCCGGGGGGGTCAATGAGCAGTTCTTC. This translates into CASSLPGGVNEQFF.

The table lists this clonotype with a few counts. The chain employs TRBV7-9 and TRBJ2-3; 11 nucleotides line up with TRBD1. The CDR3 sequence is 15 residues long. The germline CDR1 and CDR2 sequences are SEHNR and FQNEAQ (reference sequence). V dropped 5 bases and J dropped 5; count of bases not matched to a gene: 6. CDR3 protein: CASSRDRGLRDTQYF. CDR3 nucleotide sequence: TGTGCCAGCAGCCGGGACAGGGGGTTAAGAGATACGCAGTATTTT. Looking up the rest from reference TRBV7-9 and TRBJ2-3 gives the full variable domain: DTGVSQNPRHKITKRGQNVTFRCDPISEHNRLYWYRQTLGQGPEFLTYFQNEAQLEKSRLLSDRFSAERPKGSFSTLEIQRTEQGDSAMYLCASSRDRGLRDTQYFGPGTRLTVL.

This rearrangement joins TRBV5-1 to TRBJ1-2; the D gene is possibly TRBD1 (5 bases). The germline gives CDR1 SGHRS, CDR2 YFSETQ. This CDR3 is 14 amino acids long. The V and J ends lost 3 bases and 0 bases respectively, with 9 bases between them. CDR3 in DNA: TGCGCCAGCAGCTCCCCGACAGCTAACTATGGCTACACCTTC. Residues: CASSSPTANYGYTF.

V is TRBV20-1 and J is TRBJ1-1; D uncertain. This CDR3 contains 13 residues. The V and J ends lost 4 bases and 0 bases respectively, with 9 bases between them. The germline CDR1 and CDR2 sequences are DFQATT and SNEGSKA (reference sequence). The CDR3 region has the DNA TGCAGTGCTAACGGCGGAGTGAACACTGAAGCTTTCTTT. Translating it yields CSANGGVNTEAFF.

CDR3 sequence (DNA): TGTGCCAGCTTTCAACCGGGAGGAAGTGAAAAACTGTTTTTT. Its protein product is CASFQPGGSEKLFF. The V call is TRBV7-9, the J call TRBJ1-4; no clear D. Trimming left V 8 bases short and J 7 bases short, with 17 bases between. Germline lookup yields CDR1 SEHNR and CDR2 FQNEAQ (reference sequence). This CDR3 comprises 14 residues.

This clonotype came up a few times. The genes are TRBV6-2 or TRBV6-3 and TRBJ2-7, with 13 bases lining up with TRBD2. Germline V gene lookup returns CDR1 MNHEY and CDR2 SVGEGT. The CDR3 covers 14 residues. With V trimmed by 5 bases and J by 7 bases, 5 bases remained unmatched. This CDR3 reads CASSRTSGSVEQYF. The CDR3 region has the DNA TGTGCCAGCAGTCGGACTAGCGGGAGTGTAGAGCAGTACTTC.

This clonotype has just a few counts. The gene calls are TRBV5-5 and TRBJ2-5, with a tentative D call TRBD1 (5 bases). The last part of the DNA fits TRBJ2-7 better; the J call may be wrong. This CDR3 region has 13 residues. Looked up from germline, CDR1 is SGHKS and CDR2 is YYEKEE (reference sequence). This CDR3 is CASSWGTSYEQYF. CDR3 nucleotides: TGTGCCAGCAGCTGGGGCACGTCCTACGAGCAGTACTTC.

The table lists this clonotype with a few counts. The chain links TRBV7-2 to TRBJ1-2; 8 bases agree with TRBD1. V was pared by 4 bases and J by 8 bases, with 6 bases of the junction left unmatched. The CDR3 spans 13 residues. The germline V gene encodes CDR1 SGHTA and CDR2 FQGNSA. The CDR3 nucleotides read TGTGCCAGCAGCTGGACAGGGATGGGGGGCTACACCTTC. Amino acid sequence: CASSWTGMGGYTF.

Points on this clonotype: At one end, the junction sequence differs from germline, possibly due to a read error. V gene TRBV5-5 combines with J gene TRBJ1-1; 7 bases align to TRBD1. The CDR3 extends over 13 amino acids. The germline V gene has CDR1 SGHKS and CDR2 YYEKEE (reference sequence). CDR3 region: CASSNTGVSEAFF. CDR3 nucleotide sequence: TGTGCCAGCAGCAACACAGGGGTCTCTGAGGCTTTCTTT.

This clonotype came up a few times. The chain couples TRBV7-9 to TRBJ2-6; D may be TRBD1 (6 bases). V was clipped by 4 bases and J by 0 bases, with 10 bases between them. Germline V CDR1 and CDR2: SEHNR, FQNEAQ (reference sequence). The CDR3 covers 16 residues. As DNA, the CDR3 is TGTGCCAGCAGCTCCGACAGGAGCTCTGGGGCCAACGTCCTGACTTTC. This codes for CASSSDRSSGANVLTF.

The V gene is TRBV20-1, the J gene TRBJ2-5; D assignment may be TRBD1 or TRBD2 (5 bases each). Trimming cost V 5 bases and J 3 bases, with 10 bases left between them. The CDR3 extends over 12 amino acids. Germline loops: CDR1 DFQATT, CDR2 SNEGSKA (reference sequence). This chain's CDR3 is CSARDPEETQYF. For the CDR3, the DNA is TGCAGTGCTCGGGACCCGGAAGAGACCCAGTACTTC.

V usage is TRBV15 and J usage is TRBJ2-4; D might be TRBD1 (5 bases). CDR1 and CDR2 from the germline V gene are LNHNV and YYDKDF (reference sequence). This CDR3 comprises 15 residues. V gave up 3 bases and J gave up 6 bases, with 15 bases separating them. The CDR3 protein is CATSSPSEGVNIQYF. The CDR3 DNA follows: TGTGCCACCAGCAGCCCCTCCGAAGGGGTAAACATTCAGTACTTC.